This T cell receptor (beta chain) is drawn from a study of blood T cell repertoires in COVID-19 (dated by TCRdb to 2019 to 2021). In the study overall: Collaborator samples came from the United States, Italy and Spain and covered acute and convalescent phases of COVID-19. The prospective study material was composed of cDNA or gDNA derived from T cells, B-cell-depleted T cells, or PBMCs. Deeply sampled blood TCRbeta repertoires from subjects exposed to, actively infected with, or recovered from COVID-19 were included in the dataset. The repertoires were released in a freely available public database intended as a resource for research on the immune response to SARS-CoV-2. Samples were obtained from the ongoing ImmuneRACE study (first 160 participants) and from over a thousand subjects provided by 6 global collaborators. Sample metadata almost always included a de-identified subject ID, COVID-19 status, age in years and sex. Where available, HLA class I and class II types were taken from metadata supplied by the sample provider and were not determined by assay-based typing.

TCRbeta CDR3 regions were amplified from genomic DNA using the immunoSEQ Assay, a bias-controlled multiplex PCR. In the paper's pipeline: The number of nucleated cells in each sample was estimated by amplification of reference gene primers within the assay. Sequence reads were collapsed and filtered to measure the absolute abundance of every unique TCRbeta CDR3 rearrangement. For each sample, productive Simpson clonality was calculated by taking the square root of Simpson's diversity index across productive rearrangements. The clones in this table, taken by TCRdb from immuneACCESS, are in-frame only. Not every clone is retained; where verified, under half of the shortfall comes from an unresolved V gene, and the cause of the rest is unknown. Clone size and the V and J calls come from that table; the DNA yielded D and trimming. Present in this sample are about 310,000 clones, roughly nine tenths of which were seen just once. The ten largest account for more than 9% of the sample.

Participants in the prospective study were enrolled through a virtual design, were aged roughly 18 to 90 years, and lived in roughly 24 United States geographic areas. In the prospective study, participants were assigned to cohorts based on the clinical history participants reported in a screening survey and a study questionnaire. For ImmuneRACE Cohort 3, a participant was defined as recovered based on two consecutive negative NP/OP PCR tests, clearance by a healthcare professional, or resolution of symptoms. In the prospective study, mobile phlebotomists collected whole blood, serum and a nasopharyngeal or oropharyngeal swab from each participant. Prospective study participants could optionally give additional blood draws and questionnaires over an approximately two-month period. Before DNA extraction, blood samples from the prospective study were shipped at room temperature or frozen. Reading from cysteine to phenylalanine, the CDR3 counts 12 amino acids. Only CDR3 DNA is held: 36 bases, read in frame from base 1. Trimming takes 5 bases from V and 4 bases from J, and the germline ends sit 9 bases apart. The CDR1 and CDR2 encoded by the germline V gene (reference sequence) are PRHDT and FYEKMQ.

The paper's findings and limits, for the study overall: The amount of clinical and demographic metadata varied by source and participant and was provided uncurated.

Concerning this clone itself: Its recognized antigen is unknown. Qualities for individual bases were not recorded, and no much larger clone is one base off.

The receptor was derived from a woman in her 30s who had recovered from COVID-19. The sequenced material came from PBMCs or T cells enriched from blood (not recorded which). Here the chain combines TRBV13 and TRBJ2-7; the D gene is perhaps TRBD1, on 5 matching bases. At the DNA level, the sequence is TGTGCCAGCAGCGTTCGACAGTACGAGCAGTACTTC. Its protein reads: CASSVRQYEQYF.